The rows below give T cell receptor beta chains drawn from one sample of a study of shared clonotypes between healthy human individuals. The table came from immunoSEQ multiplex PCR; TCRdb's copy has only in-frame clones and leaves some out. Seen here are hundreds of thousands of clones, more than 85% observed once, and the top ten hold 24%. The sequenced material came from naive CD8+ T cells sorted from blood. The receptors here all came from a man aged 25-45 years in good health. CDR3s include the opening cysteine and the closing phenylalanine or tryptophan. A clone size is listed for some rows: how often the clone was seen (once, few, many), or a class if it is expanded.

clone_size v_call cdr3_aa
few TRBV6-5 CASSYSGSGQPQHF
- TRBV28 CASSPILTGELFF
- TRBV11-1 CASSSPAGLPGELFF
- TRBV12-2 CASRQDIGSSYEQYF
- TRBV6-5 CASSLRVGGNQPQHF
- TRBV13 CASSSMGNGRGITYGYTF
- TRBV10-3 CAIGPGERGEQYF
- TRBV11-2 CASSHLGGARSHGYTF
- TRBV4-1 CASSQSREQFF
- TRBV27 CASSFGLTSYNEQFF
once TRBV28 CASSDKTYEQYF
- TRBV2 CASLQRSGELFF
- TRBV28 CASAAVTGATGSGYTF
- TRBV29-1 CSVVGLAWYNEQFF
- TRBV7-8 CASSLATITDTQYF